One and the same sample provided the 5 T cell receptor beta chains below, sequenced in a study of shared clonotypes between healthy human individuals. The assay was immunoSEQ multiplex PCR, and TCRdb's table has in-frame clones only and misses some. The sample consists of 450,000 to 600,000 clones, roughly 85% of them appearing once. The sample taken for sequencing was PBMCs. These receptors were taken from a woman aged 40 to 55 in good health. Some clones in this sample may be carry-over from other donors' samples.

This clone was counted a single time. The V gene is TRBV7-2, the J gene TRBJ2-5, with TRBD2 identical over 9 bases. This CDR3 contains 16 residues. Germline CDR1 SGHTA, CDR2 FQGNSA. Unmatched junction bases numbered 8, after V lost 5 bases and J lost 1 base. The CDR3, as DNA: TGTGCCAGCAGCCTCCAGACTAGCGGATTCCAAGAGACCCAGTACTTC. This codes for CASSLQTSGFQETQYF.

The chain combines TRBV4-1 with TRBJ2-7; D ambiguous. Trimming stripped 3 bases from V and 1 base from J, with 7 bases between. CDR3 length equals 13 residues. CDR1 MGHRA and CDR2 YSYEKL come from the germline V gene. The CDR3 DNA is TGCGCCAGCAGCCATCTTACTTCCTACGAGCAGTACTTC. The encoded protein is CASSHLTSYEQYF.

This clone was seen a few times. Other DNA sequences of this sample code for an identical CDR3. The chain has TRBV30 and TRBJ2-5; TRBD2 might be the D (6 bases). The CDR3 is 12 residues long. Germline-derived CDR1 and CDR2 are GTSNPN and SVGIG (reference sequence). V was pared by 3 bases and J by 5 bases, with 10 bases between. This chain's CDR3 is CAWRRGRETQYF. CDR3 DNA: TGTGCCTGGAGGCGGGGTAGGGAGACCCAGTACTTC.

Comment on this clone: A far larger clone is only one base removed, so a read error is likely. Other nucleotide sequences from this sample produce the same CDR3. The rearrangement uses TRBV27 and TRBJ2-1, with D possibly TRBD2 on 5 matching bases. Trimming took 7 bases from V and 3 from J, leaving 16 bases between them. The CDR3 spans 15 residues. The germline gives CDR1 MNHEY, CDR2 SMNVEV (reference sequence). The CDR3 here is CASKYGLEVYNEQFF. For the CDR3, the DNA is TGTGCCAGCAAATATGGACTCGAAGTCTACAATGAGCAGTTCTTC.

The rearrangement joins TRBV10-3 to TRBJ1-4; D gene ambiguous. V was trimmed by 2 bases and J by 4 bases, leaving 8 bases between them. Germline V gene lookup returns CDR1 ENHRY and CDR2 SYGVKD. CDR3 size: 14 residues. The CDR3 spells CAISERRNNEKLFF. Written as DNA, the CDR3 is TGTGCCATCAGTGAGCGCAGGAATAATGAAAAACTGTTTTTT.